Below are 7 T cell receptor beta chains sequenced from a single sample in a study of T cell clonotyping in hematopoietic cell transplantation. Sequencing was performed with immunoSEQ multiplex PCR; in TCRdb, only in-frame clones are kept and a portion is missing. The sample lists about 41,000 clones; around 96% were seen once. Sequenced input: peripheral blood mononuclear cells. The receptors here all came from a man aged 30-40 years in good health. Some clones in this sample may be carry-over from other donors' samples.

This clone was counted once. The chain joins TRBV4-3 to TRBJ2-1; no firm D call. The CDR3 is 16 amino acids. Germline values: CDR1 LGHNA, CDR2 YSLEER. Trimming shortened V by 2 bases and J by 3 bases, and 14 bases separated the two germline ends. Here the CDR3 DNA reads TGCGCCAGCAGCCAAACTACCCCCCTTATCTACAATGAGCAGTTCTTC. It codes for CASSQTTPLIYNEQFF.

The CDR3 DNA reads as TGTGCCAGCACCGACGGGAGCACAGATACGCAGTATTTT. This gives the protein CASTDGSTDTQYF. The chain links TRBV7-9 to TRBJ2-3, with D hard to call. The CDR3 totals 13 residues. From germline, CDR1 is SEHNR and CDR2 FQNEAQ (reference sequence). V was clipped by 7 bases and J by 0 bases, with 8 bases between them.

The chain recombines TRBV7-9 with TRBJ2-5, with D unclear. Germline CDR1 is SEHNR and CDR2 is FQNEAQ (reference sequence). This CDR3 spans 12 amino acids. The V gene lost 2 bases and the J gene lost 5 bases, with 6 bases spanning the gap. The CDR3 region is CASSLPWETQYF. Written as DNA, the CDR3 is TGTGCCAGCAGCTTACCATGGGAGACCCAGTACTTC.

V gene TRBV4-2 combines with J gene TRBJ2-7; 12 positions match TRBD2. The length of the CDR3 is 16 residues. The J segment lost 5 bases and the V segment lost 4 bases, leaving 9 bases of the junction unmatched. CDR1 LGHNA and CDR2 YNFKEQ come from the germline V gene. The CDR3, as DNA: TGTGCCAGCAGCCTAGGACTAGCGGGGAGTAACAACGAGCAGTACTTC. It encodes CASSLGLAGSNNEQYF.

The chain uses TRBV29-1 and TRBJ1-4; weak D call: TRBD1 (5 bases). The CDR3 is 15 amino acids. Looked up from germline, CDR1 is SQVTM and CDR2 is ANQGSEA. The V end was cut by 4 bases, the J end by 7 bases, with 19 bases between. CDR3 loop: CSVVGAEWGGEKLFF. DNA of the CDR3: TGCAGCGTTGTAGGGGCAGAATGGGGCGGTGAAAAACTGTTTTTT.

The chain is built from TRBV19 and TRBJ2-3; D is uncertain. Trimming shortened V by 10 bases and J by 5 bases, and 10 bases separated the two germline ends. Germline-derived CDR1 and CDR2 are LNHDA and SQIVND (reference sequence). The length of the CDR3 is 11 residues. The CDR3 nucleotides read TGTGCCACCGCGAGTAGAGATACGCAGTATTTT. As protein: CATASRDTQYF.

The chain uses TRBV4-3 and TRBJ2-6; D unclear. CDR1 is LGHNA, CDR2 YSLEER, per germline. This CDR3 has 14 amino acids. V was shortened by 2 bases and J by 0 bases, with 2 bases between the two germline ends. CDR3 in amino acids: CASSQSSGANVLTF. In nucleotides, the CDR3 is TGCGCCAGCAGCCAAAGCTCTGGGGCCAACGTCCTGACTTTC.